The rows below give T cell receptor beta chains drawn from one sample of a study of beta chain features in type 1 diabetes. Sequencing was performed with immunoSEQ multiplex PCR; in TCRdb, only in-frame clones are kept and a portion is missing. The sample lists about half a million clones; around 10% were seen once. Sequenced material: naive CD4+ T cells from blood. Receptor source: a woman aged 18-29 years in good health. The CDR3 runs from the conserved cysteine through the conserved F or W. Fields, in order: clone size, J gene, D gene, V gene, CDR3 protein, CDR3 DNA. D genes are given only for firm matches. For some rows the clone size is stated as once, few or many, or as a class when expanded; others skip it.

>NA|TRBJ1-5|TRBD1|TRBV23-1
CASRLPLGQGASNQPQHF
TGCGCCAGCAGACTACCTTTGGGACAGGGGGCTAGCAATCAGCCCCAGCATTTT
>few|TRBJ1-5|NA|TRBV28
CASSLSGGEGGQPQHF
TGTGCCAGCAGTTTATCAGGAGGGGAAGGGGGTCAGCCCCAGCATTTT
>NA|TRBJ2-3|NA|TRBV25-1
CASSEYSGRGTDTQYF
TGTGCCAGCAGTGAATATAGTGGCAGGGGCACAGATACGCAGTATTTT
>NA|TRBJ2-2|NA|TRBV13
CASSRDAGELFF
TGTGCCAGCAGCCGTGACGCCGGGGAGCTGTTTTTT
>NA|TRBJ2-1|TRBD2|TRBV5-6
CASSRWASGTYEQFF
TGTGCCAGCAGCCGTTGGGCTAGCGGGACGTATGAGCAGTTCTTC
>many|TRBJ2-5|NA|TRBV25-1
CASSADRTQYF
TGTGCCAGCAGTGCAGATAGGACCCAGTACTTC
>NA|TRBJ2-6|NA|TRBV27
CASSPLFGANVLTF
TGTGCCAGCAGTCCCCTCTTTGGGGCCAACGTCCTGACTTTC
>NA|TRBJ2-5|NA|TRBV6-5
CASSRRSGETQYF
TGTGCCAGCAGCCGAAGGTCAGGGGAGACCCAGTACTTC
>NA|TRBJ2-1|TRBD1|TRBV9
CASSVAAGTGVKQFF
TGTGCCAGCAGCGTAGCAGCCGGGACAGGGGTAAAGCAGTTCTTC
>few|TRBJ2-2|NA|TRBV9
CASSGRENTGELFF
TGTGCCAGCAGTGGAAGGGAGAACACCGGGGAGCTGTTTTTT
>NA|TRBJ2-7|TRBD1|TRBV27
CASSPVVPGTDYEQYF
TGTGCCAGCAGTCCCGTCGTCCCGGGGACAGACTATGAGCAGTACTTC
>once|TRBJ1-3|NA|TRBV9
CASSARVPGNTIYF
TGTGCCAGCAGCGCAAGAGTACCTGGAAACACCATATATTTT
>NA|TRBJ1-4|NA|TRBV6-1
CASRRQESDEKLFF
TGTGCCAGCAGGAGACAGGAGAGCGATGAAAAACTGTTTTTT
>NA|TRBJ2-6|NA|TRBV4-1
CASSQLDSSGANVLTF
TGCGCCAGCAGCCAACTAGACAGCTCTGGGGCCAACGTCCTGACTTTC
>NA|TRBJ2-5|NA|TRBV7-7
CASSWASVSETQYF
TGTGCTAGCAGCTGGGCTAGCGTATCAGAGACCCAGTACTTC
>few|TRBJ2-3|NA|TRBV5-1
CASSFGPLGSTDTQYF
TGCGCCAGCAGCTTTGGCCCACTTGGATCCACAGATACGCAGTATTTT
>few|TRBJ2-7|NA|TRBV9
CASSVAGQGYEQYF
TGTGCCAGCAGCGTAGCGGGACAAGGCTACGAGCAGTACTTC
>NA|TRBJ2-3|NA|TRBV7-2
CASSPDRYGGRTDTQYF
TGTGCCAGCAGCCCCGACCGCTATGGGGGGCGCACAGATACGCAGTATTTT